One and the same sample provided the 13 T cell receptor beta chains below, sequenced in a study of T cell repertoires in ileal Crohn's disease. Measured with immunoSEQ multiplex PCR; TCRdb has only the in-frame clones, and not every one. The sample holds 55,000 to 65,000 clones, around nine tenths seen once. The time point is: neoterminal ileum biopsy at postoperative endoscopy, about 6 months after surgery. Sequences were obtained from ileal tissue. Receptor source: an adult with Crohn's disease.

The chain couples TRBV4-2 to TRBJ1-4, with 10 bases lining up with TRBD1. The ends lost 0 bases at V and 7 bases at J; junction bases unmatched: 2. Germline V gene data show CDR1 as LGHNA and CDR2 as YNFKEQ. This CDR3 is built from 15 residues. The CDR3: CASSQDDRGPEKLFF. CDR3 nucleotide sequence: TGTGCCAGCAGCCAAGATGACAGGGGGCCTGAAAAACTGTTTTTT.

V gene TRBV6-1 combines with J gene TRBJ2-7, with 8 bases matching TRBD1. The CDR3 contains 13 residues. Germline CDR1 and CDR2: MNHNS and SASEGT. Trimming cost V 4 bases and J 4 bases; bases outside gene matches: 3. The CDR3 loop reads CASSAGQDYEQYV. CDR3 DNA: TGTGCCAGCAGTGCGGGACAGGATTACGAGCAGTACGTC.

The gene calls are TRBV11-2 and TRBJ1-1; no clear D. Germline-derived CDR1 and CDR2 are SGHAT and FQNNGV. The V end lost 5 bases, the J end lost 0 bases, and 4 bases lay between the germline ends. The CDR3 consists of 12 residues. In DNA, the CDR3 is TGTGCCAGCAGCCCTATGAACACTGAAGCTTTCTTT. The encoded protein is CASSPMNTEAFF.

The chain couples TRBV27 to TRBJ2-1; D gene uncertain. This CDR3 spans 13 amino acids. V lost 8 bases to trimming and J lost 3 bases, with 11 bases between them. Germline V CDR1 and CDR2: MNHEY, SMNVEV (reference sequence). This CDR3 is CASGPPNYNEQFF. The DNA of the CDR3 is TGTGCCAGCGGGCCTCCGAACTACAATGAGCAGTTCTTC.

This clone occurred once. The J gene is TRBJ2-5, the V gene TRBV14, with D hard to call. Germline lookup yields CDR1 SGHDN and CDR2 FVKESK. This CDR3 contains 13 residues. V shed 4 bases and J shed 2 bases, with 8 bases lying between them. The CDR3: CASSPTDQETQYF. CDR3 coding DNA: TGTGCCAGCAGCCCGACTGATCAAGAGACCCAGTACTTC.

V is TRBV25-1 and J is TRBJ1-1; D is unresolved. Germline V gene sequence: CDR1 MGHDK, CDR2 SYGVNS. The CDR3 sequence is 12 residues long. V was clipped by 1 base and J by 11 bases, with 11 bases between them. The CDR3 coding sequence is TGTGCCAGCAGTGAATCGTTCGGGAGGGCTTTCTTT. Its protein is CASSESFGRAFF. The whole variable domain, filled in from reference TRBV25-1 and TRBJ1-1, reads EADIYQTPRYLVIGTGKKITLECSQTMGHDKMYWYQQDPGMELHLIHYSYGVNSTEKGDLSSESTVSRIRTEHFPLTLESARPSHTSQYLCASSESFGRAFFGQGTRLTVV.

This rearrangement joins TRBV28 to TRBJ1-3; 9 bases match TRBD1. The CDR3 has 13 residues. CDR1 MDHEN and CDR2 SYDVKM come from the germline V gene. V lost 5 bases and J lost 7; bases outside the gene matches: 3. The CDR3 bases are TGTGCCAGCAGTACAGGGGGCGCGAACACCATATATTTT. Encoded protein: CASSTGGANTIYF.

V is TRBV9 and J is TRBJ1-3; D is possibly TRBD1 (6 bases). CDR1 and CDR2 (germline): SGDLS, YYNGEE. Trimming left V 4 bases short and J 2 bases short, with 13 bases between. This CDR3 is 15 amino acids long. This CDR3 reads CASSPGGGPGNTIYF. As DNA, the CDR3 is TGTGCCAGCAGCCCCGGGGGGGGCCCTGGAAACACCATATATTTT.

This clone was found once. The chain combines TRBV5-4 with TRBJ2-1; 7 bases line up with TRBD2. From germline, CDR1 is SGHNT and CDR2 YYREEE (reference sequence). V dropped 1 base and J dropped 7; count of bases not matched to a gene: 5. The CDR3 is 14 amino acids. The CDR3 here is CASSLSGGGNEQFF. The CDR3 nucleotides are TGTGCCAGCAGCTTGAGTGGGGGAGGGAATGAGCAGTTCTTC.

V usage is TRBV5-1 and J usage is TRBJ2-7; TRBD1 matches at 9 bases. The trim removed 3 bases at V and 6 bases at J, leaving 7 bases unmatched. CDR1 SGHRS and CDR2 YFSETQ come from the germline V gene. This CDR3 has 14 residues. This chain's CDR3 is CASSWGDRVSEQYV. The CDR3 nucleotides read TGCGCCAGCAGCTGGGGGGACAGGGTCAGCGAGCAGTACGTC.

The chain links TRBV7-9 to TRBJ1-2, with 7 positions matching TRBD1. The J segment lost 4 bases and the V segment lost 1 base, leaving 3 bases of the junction unmatched. CDR3 length: 14 amino acids. The germline CDR1 and CDR2 sequences are SEHNR and FQNEAQ (reference sequence). CDR3 nucleotide sequence: TGTGCCAGCAGCTTAGAGGACAGGACCTATGGCTACACCTTC. It translates to CASSLEDRTYGYTF.

The chain links TRBV7-2 to TRBJ2-7, with a tentative D call TRBD2 (6 bases). Per germline, CDR1 SGHTA and CDR2 FQGNSA. V lost 5 bases to trimming and J lost 5 bases, with 13 bases between them. The CDR3 consists of 13 residues. The CDR3 DNA reads TGTGCCAGCAGCCCACAAGGAGGGAACGAGCAGTACTTC. Its translation is CASSPQGGNEQYF.

This clone was observed once. The V call is TRBV6-1, the J call TRBJ1-5; D is ambiguous. CDR3 length equals 13 residues. The V end was cut by 2 bases, the J end by 5 bases, with 7 bases between. Looked up from germline, CDR1 is MNHNS and CDR2 is SASEGT. CDR3 in amino acids: CASSEREDQPQHF. Here the CDR3 DNA reads TGTGCCAGCAGTGAACGGGAGGATCAGCCCCAGCATTTT.